The clone carrying this T cell receptor (beta chain) has only one observation. V shed 3 bases and J shed 7 bases, with 16 bases lying between them. The CDR3 runs to 15 residues. Germline V CDR1 and CDR2: SGHRS, YFSETQ. These data are taken from a study of beta chain features in type 1 diabetes. Expressed TCRB transcripts got sequenced, as all isolated RNA was reverse transcribed. TCRdb's copy holds only in-frame clones and misses some; the assay was immunoSEQ multiplex PCR. The sample holds 400,000 to 450,000 clones; 14% are singletons and the top ten take roughly 0.033%. Specimen: naive CD4+ T cells from blood. This rearrangement joins TRBV5-1 to TRBJ1-4, with a weak D call TRBD1 (6 bases). This clonotype was obtained from a man aged 25-45 years in good health. The CDR3, as DNA: TGCGCCAGCAGCTCTTTAAGGGGGGCCGGTGAAAAACTGTTTTTT. It encodes CASSSLRGAGEKLFF.